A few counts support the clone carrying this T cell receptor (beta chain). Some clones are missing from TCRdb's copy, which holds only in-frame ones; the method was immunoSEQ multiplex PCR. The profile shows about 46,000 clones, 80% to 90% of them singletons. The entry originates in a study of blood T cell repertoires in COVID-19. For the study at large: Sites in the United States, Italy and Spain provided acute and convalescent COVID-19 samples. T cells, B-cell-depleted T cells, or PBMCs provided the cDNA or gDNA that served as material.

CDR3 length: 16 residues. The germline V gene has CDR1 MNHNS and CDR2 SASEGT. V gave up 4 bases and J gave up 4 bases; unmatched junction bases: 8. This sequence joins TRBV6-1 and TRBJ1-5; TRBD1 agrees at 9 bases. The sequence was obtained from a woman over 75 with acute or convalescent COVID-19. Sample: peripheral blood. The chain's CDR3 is CASSATAGTGNQPQHF. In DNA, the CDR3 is TGTGCCAGCAGTGCCACCGCGGGGACAGGGAATCAGCCCCAGCATTTT.